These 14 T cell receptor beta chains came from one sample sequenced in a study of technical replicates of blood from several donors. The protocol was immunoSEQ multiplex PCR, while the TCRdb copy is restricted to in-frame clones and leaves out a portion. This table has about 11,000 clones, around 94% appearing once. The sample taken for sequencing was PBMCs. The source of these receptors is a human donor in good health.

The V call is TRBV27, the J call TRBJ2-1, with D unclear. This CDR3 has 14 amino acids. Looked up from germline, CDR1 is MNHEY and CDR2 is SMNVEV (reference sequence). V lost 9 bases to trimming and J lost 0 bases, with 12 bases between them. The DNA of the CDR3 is TGTGCCAGGGCGCGGCAGAGCTCCTACAATGAGCAGTTCTTC. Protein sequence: CARARQSSYNEQFF.

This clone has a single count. The CDR3 DNA follows: TGTGCCAGCAGCCGCGGACAGGACTACGAGCAGTACTTC. It encodes CASSRGQDYEQYF. The chain joins TRBV11-3 to TRBJ2-7; 7 positions agree with TRBD1. The J segment lost 3 bases and the V segment lost 5 bases, leaving 4 bases of the junction unmatched. CDR1 and CDR2 from the germline V gene are SGHNT and YENEEA. The CDR3 has 13 residues.

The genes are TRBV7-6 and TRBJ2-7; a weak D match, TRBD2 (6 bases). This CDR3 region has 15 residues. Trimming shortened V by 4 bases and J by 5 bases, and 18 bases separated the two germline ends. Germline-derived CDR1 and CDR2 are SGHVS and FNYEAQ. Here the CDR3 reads CASSSVAGSPHEQYF. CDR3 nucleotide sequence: TGTGCCAGCAGCTCAGTAGCCGGGAGCCCCCACGAGCAGTACTTC.

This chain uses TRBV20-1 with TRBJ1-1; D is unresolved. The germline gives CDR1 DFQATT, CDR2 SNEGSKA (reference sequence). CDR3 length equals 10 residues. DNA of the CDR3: TGCAAGGAGCCCGATAAAAAAGCTTTCTTT. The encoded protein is CKEPDKKAFF.

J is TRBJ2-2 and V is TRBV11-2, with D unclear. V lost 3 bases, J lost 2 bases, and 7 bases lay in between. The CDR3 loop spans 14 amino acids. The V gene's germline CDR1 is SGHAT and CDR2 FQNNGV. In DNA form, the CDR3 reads TGTGCCAGCAGCTTGACTGTAAACACCGGGGAGCTGTTTTTT. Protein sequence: CASSLTVNTGELFF. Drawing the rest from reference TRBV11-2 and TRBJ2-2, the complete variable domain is EAGVAQSPRYKIIEKRQSVAFWCNPISGHATLYWYQQILGQGPKLLIQFQNNGVVDDSQLPKDRFSAERLKGVDSTLKIQPAKLEDSAVYLCASSLTVNTGELFFGEGSRLTVL.

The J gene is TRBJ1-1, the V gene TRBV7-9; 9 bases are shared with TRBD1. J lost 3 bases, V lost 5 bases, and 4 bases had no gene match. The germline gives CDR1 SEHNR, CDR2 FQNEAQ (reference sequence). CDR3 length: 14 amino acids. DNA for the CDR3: TGTGCCAGCAGCACGGGACAGGGAGACACTGAAGCTTTCTTT. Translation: CASSTGQGDTEAFF.

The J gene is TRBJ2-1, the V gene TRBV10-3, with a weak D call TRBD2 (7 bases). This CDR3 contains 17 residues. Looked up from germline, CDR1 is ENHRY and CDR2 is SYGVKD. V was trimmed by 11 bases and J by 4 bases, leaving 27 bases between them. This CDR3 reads CAAKGVGASGNYNEQFF. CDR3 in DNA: TGTGCCGCCAAGGGGGTCGGGGCTAGCGGAAATTACAATGAGCAGTTCTTC.

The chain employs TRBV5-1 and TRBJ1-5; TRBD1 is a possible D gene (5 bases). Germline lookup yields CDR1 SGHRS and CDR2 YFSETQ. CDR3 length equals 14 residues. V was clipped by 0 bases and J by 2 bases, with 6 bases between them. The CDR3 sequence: CASSLEGGNQPQHF. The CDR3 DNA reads TGCGCCAGCAGCTTGGAAGGGGGCAATCAGCCCCAGCATTTT.

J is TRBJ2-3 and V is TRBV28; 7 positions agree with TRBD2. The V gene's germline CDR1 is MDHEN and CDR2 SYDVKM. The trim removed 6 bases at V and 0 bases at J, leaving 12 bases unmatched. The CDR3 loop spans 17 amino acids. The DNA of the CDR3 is TGTGCCAGCAGATACCAGAGCGGCGGGAGCAGCACAGATACGCAGTATTTT. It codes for CASRYQSGGSSTDTQYF.

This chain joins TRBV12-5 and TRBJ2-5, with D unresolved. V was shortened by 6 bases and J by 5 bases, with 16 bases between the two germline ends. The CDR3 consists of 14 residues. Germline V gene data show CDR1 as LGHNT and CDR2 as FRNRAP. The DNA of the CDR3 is TGTGCTAGTGGCCCCCCGGAGATGTTGGAGACCCAGTACTTC. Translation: CASGPPEMLETQYF.

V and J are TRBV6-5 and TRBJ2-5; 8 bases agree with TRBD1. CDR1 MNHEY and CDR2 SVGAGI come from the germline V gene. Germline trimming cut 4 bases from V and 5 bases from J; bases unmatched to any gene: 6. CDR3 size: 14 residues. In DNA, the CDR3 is TGTGCCAGCAGTTTTACAGGGGGTTTTGAGACCCAGTACTTC. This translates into CASSFTGGFETQYF.

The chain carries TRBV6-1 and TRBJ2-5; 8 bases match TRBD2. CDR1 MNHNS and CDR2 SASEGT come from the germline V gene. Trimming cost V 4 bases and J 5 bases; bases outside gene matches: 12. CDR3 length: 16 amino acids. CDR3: CASSVQLAEDWETQYF. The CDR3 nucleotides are TGTGCCAGCAGTGTACAACTAGCGGAGGATTGGGAGACCCAGTACTTC.

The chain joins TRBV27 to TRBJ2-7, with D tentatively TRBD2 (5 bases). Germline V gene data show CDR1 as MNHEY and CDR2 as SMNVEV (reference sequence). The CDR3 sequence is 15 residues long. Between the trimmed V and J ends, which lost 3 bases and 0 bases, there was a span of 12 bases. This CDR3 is CASSLSSLASYEQYF. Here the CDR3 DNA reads TGTGCCAGCAGTTTGTCTAGCTTGGCCTCCTACGAGCAGTACTTC.

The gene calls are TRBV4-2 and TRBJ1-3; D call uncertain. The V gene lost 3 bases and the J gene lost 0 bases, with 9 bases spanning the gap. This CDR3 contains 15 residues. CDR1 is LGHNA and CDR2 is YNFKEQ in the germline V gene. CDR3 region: CASSQEVASGNTIYF. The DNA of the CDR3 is TGTGCCAGCAGCCAGGAGGTGGCCTCTGGAAACACCATATATTTT.